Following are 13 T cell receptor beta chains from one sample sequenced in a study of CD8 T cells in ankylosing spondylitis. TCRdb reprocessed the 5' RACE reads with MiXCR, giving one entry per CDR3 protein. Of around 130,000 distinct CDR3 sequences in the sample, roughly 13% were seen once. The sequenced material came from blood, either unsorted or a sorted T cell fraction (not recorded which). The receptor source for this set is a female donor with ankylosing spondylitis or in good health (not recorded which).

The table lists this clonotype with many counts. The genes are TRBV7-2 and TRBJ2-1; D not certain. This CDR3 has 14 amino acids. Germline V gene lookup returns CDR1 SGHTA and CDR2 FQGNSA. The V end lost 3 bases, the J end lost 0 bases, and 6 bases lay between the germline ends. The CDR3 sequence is CASSFTPSYNEQFF. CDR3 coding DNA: TGTGCCAGCAGCTTCACTCCCTCCTACAATGAGCAGTTCTTC.

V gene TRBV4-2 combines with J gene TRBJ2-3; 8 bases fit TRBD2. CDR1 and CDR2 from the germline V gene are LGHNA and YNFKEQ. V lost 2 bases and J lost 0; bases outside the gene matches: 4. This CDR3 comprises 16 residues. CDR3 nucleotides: TGTGCCAGCAGCCAACCAGAGCGGGGGAGCACAGATACGCAGTATTTT. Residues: CASSQPERGSTDTQYF.

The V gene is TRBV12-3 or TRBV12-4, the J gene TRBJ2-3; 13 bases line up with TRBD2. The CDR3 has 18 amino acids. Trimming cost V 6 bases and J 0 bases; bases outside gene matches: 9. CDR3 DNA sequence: TGTGCCAGCAGCCTAAGGGGACTAGCGGGAACTAGCACAGATACGCAGTATTTT. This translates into CASSLRGLAGTSTDTQYF.

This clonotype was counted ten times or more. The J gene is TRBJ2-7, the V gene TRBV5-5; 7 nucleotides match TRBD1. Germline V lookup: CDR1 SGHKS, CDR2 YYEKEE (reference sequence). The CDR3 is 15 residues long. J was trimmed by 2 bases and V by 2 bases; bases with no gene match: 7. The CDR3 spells CASSFGDRATYEQYF. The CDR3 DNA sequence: TGTGCCAGCAGCTTTGGCGACAGGGCAACCTACGAGCAGTACTTC.

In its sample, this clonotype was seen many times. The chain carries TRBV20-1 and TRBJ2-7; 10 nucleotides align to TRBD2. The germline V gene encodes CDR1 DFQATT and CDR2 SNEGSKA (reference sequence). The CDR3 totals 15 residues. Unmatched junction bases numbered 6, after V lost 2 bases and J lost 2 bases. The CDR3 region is CSARPTSGTTYEQYF. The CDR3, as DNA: TGCAGTGCTAGACCCACTAGCGGGACAACCTACGAGCAGTACTTC.

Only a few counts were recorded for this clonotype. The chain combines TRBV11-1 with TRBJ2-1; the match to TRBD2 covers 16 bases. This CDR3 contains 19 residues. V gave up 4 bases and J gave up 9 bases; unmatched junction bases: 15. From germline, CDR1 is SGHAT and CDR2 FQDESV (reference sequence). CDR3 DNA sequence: TGTGCCAGCAGCTACCCCGGGACTAGCGGGGGGGTGCTTATACGTGAGCAGTTCTTC. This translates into CASSYPGTSGGVLIREQFF.

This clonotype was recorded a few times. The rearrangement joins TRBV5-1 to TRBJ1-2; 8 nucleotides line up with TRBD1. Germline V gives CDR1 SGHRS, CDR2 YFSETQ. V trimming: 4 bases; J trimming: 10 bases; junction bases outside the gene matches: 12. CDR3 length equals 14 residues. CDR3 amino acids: CASSTTGDVGVYTF. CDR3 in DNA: TGCGCCAGCAGCACGACAGGGGATGTGGGGGTCTACACCTTC. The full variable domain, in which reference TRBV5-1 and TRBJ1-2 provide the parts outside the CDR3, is KAGVTQTPRYLIKTRGQQVTLSCSPISGHRSVSWYQQTPGQGLQFLFEYFSETQRNKGNFPGRFSGRQFSNSRSEMNVSTLELGDSALYLCASSTTGDVGVYTFGSGTRLTVV.

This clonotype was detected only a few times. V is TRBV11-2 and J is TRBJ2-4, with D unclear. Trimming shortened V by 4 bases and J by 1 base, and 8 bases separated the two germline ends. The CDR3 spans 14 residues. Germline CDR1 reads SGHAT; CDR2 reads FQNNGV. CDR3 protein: CASSSEVAKNIQYF. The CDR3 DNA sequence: TGTGCCAGCAGCTCCGAGGTGGCCAAAAACATTCAGTACTTC.

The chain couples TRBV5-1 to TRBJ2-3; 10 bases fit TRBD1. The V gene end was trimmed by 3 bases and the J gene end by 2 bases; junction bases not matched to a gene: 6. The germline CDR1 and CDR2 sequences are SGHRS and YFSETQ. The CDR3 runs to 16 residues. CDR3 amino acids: CASSSGTGVVTDTQYF. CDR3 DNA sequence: TGCGCCAGCAGCTCCGGGACAGGGGTCGTCACAGATACGCAGTATTTT.

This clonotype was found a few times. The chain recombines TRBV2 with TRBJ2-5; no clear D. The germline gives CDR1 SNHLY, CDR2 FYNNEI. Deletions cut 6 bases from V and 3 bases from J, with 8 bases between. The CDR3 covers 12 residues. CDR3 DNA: TGTGCCAGCAGGGGCCCCAAAGAGACCCAGTACTTC. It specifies CASRGPKETQYF.

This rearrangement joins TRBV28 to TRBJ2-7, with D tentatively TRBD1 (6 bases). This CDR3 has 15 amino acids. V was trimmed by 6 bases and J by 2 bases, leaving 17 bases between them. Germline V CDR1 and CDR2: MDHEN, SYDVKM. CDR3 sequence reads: CASRPQGRATYEQYF. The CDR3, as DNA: TGTGCCAGCAGGCCACAGGGACGGGCGACCTACGAGCAGTACTTC.

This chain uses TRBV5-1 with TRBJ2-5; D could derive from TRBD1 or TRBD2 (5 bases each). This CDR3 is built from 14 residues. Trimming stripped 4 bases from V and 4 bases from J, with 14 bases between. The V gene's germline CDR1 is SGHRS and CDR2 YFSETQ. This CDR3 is CASSTSGSPETQYF. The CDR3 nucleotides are TGCGCCAGCAGCACCTCAGGGAGTCCAGAGACCCAGTACTTC.

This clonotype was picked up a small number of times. The CDR3 bases are TGTGCCAGCAGCAAGGGGCCGGGAGCAACAGATACGCAGTATTTT. Amino acids: CASSKGPGATDTQYF. This chain connects TRBV7-2 to TRBJ2-3; a weak D match, TRBD2 (6 bases). CDR1 and CDR2 (germline): SGHTA, FQGNSA. With 5 bases removed from V and 3 bases from J, the gap between germline ends came to 15 bases. The CDR3 spans 15 residues.